The 9 T cell receptor beta chains reported below all come from one sample, sequenced in a study of T cell changes during pregnancy in multiple sclerosis. Libraries were prepared by immunoSEQ multiplex PCR; TCRdb keeps only in-frame clonotypes and omits some of them. The sample lists more than 40,000 clones; 75% to 95% were seen once. Material: CD8+ T cells from peripheral blood mononuclear cells, obtained after pregnancy. Receptors originate from a female donor with multiple sclerosis, enrolled in a pregnancy study.

V usage is TRBV19 and J usage is TRBJ2-2, with D possibly being TRBD1 (6 bases). The germline V gene has CDR1 LNHDA and CDR2 SQIVND (reference sequence). V lost 7 bases and J 0 bases, leaving 15 bases between the germline ends. The length of the CDR3 is 16 residues. CDR3 amino acids: CASTLRGHPNTGELFF. CDR3 in DNA: TGTGCCAGTACCCTCCGGGGACACCCGAACACCGGGGAGCTGTTTTTT.

This clone was counted once. The chain carries TRBV4-3 and TRBJ1-2; 8 bases are a match to TRBD1. Trimming took 0 bases from V and 8 from J; bases not matched to a gene: 20. The CDR3 consists of 19 residues. Per the germline V gene, CDR1 is LGHNA and CDR2 is YSLEER. The DNA for the CDR3 is TGCGCCAGCAGCCAAGATTTTAGTTCAGGGGGCTTAGGCTTGGGGGGCTACACCTTC. Amino acid sequence: CASSQDFSSGGLGLGGYTF.

This CDR3 is CASSLGQANYGYTF. The CDR3 DNA sequence: TGTGCCAGCAGCCTCGGACAGGCTAACTATGGCTACACCTTC. The chain is built from TRBV5-4 and TRBJ1-2; 7 bases map to TRBD1. In germline, CDR1 is SGHNT, CDR2 YYREEE (reference sequence). The V and J ends lost 4 bases and 0 bases, in that order; junction bases with no gene match: 3. The CDR3 is made up of 14 amino acids.

V gene TRBV13 combines with J gene TRBJ2-7; 10 nucleotides agree with TRBD2. Germline loops: CDR1 PRHDT, CDR2 FYEKMQ (reference sequence). The CDR3 covers 15 residues. V lost 5 bases and J lost 0; bases outside the gene matches: 4. The CDR3 DNA reads as TGTGCCAGCAGCCCAGGACTAGCGGCCTCCTACGAGCAGTACTTC. Translated, it gives CASSPGLAASYEQYF.

The chain recombines TRBV2 with TRBJ1-5; D perhaps matches TRBD1 (5 bases). The CDR3 sequence is 14 residues long. Germline V gene data show CDR1 as SNHLY and CDR2 as FYNNEI. Trimming removed 10 bases at V and 2 bases at J, with 15 bases between. The CDR3 reads CATRGGVGNQPQHF. Written as DNA, the CDR3 is TGTGCCACCCGCGGGGGGGTTGGCAATCAGCCCCAGCATTTT.

The gene calls are TRBV25-1 and TRBJ1-1, with a possible D match to TRBD1 (6 bases). CDR1 MGHDK and CDR2 SYGVNS come from the germline V gene. The CDR3 spans 15 residues. V was trimmed by 3 bases and J by 1 base, leaving 12 bases between them. CDR3 amino acids: CASSEQGTGNTEAFF. The CDR3 DNA sequence: TGTGCCAGCAGTGAGCAGGGGACGGGGAACACTGAAGCTTTCTTT.

V usage is TRBV27 and J usage is TRBJ1-2; D possibly corresponds to TRBD1 (6 bases). The CDR3 totals 14 residues. Trimming left V 3 bases short and J 2 bases short, with 10 bases between. Germline assignment: CDR1 MNHEY and CDR2 SMNVEV (reference sequence). CDR3 sequence reads: CASSLGQGNYGYTF. As DNA, the CDR3 is TGTGCCAGCAGTTTGGGGCAGGGGAACTATGGCTACACCTTC.

The rearrangement joins TRBV30 to TRBJ1-1; the D is unclear. The CDR3 has 11 amino acids. Germline values: CDR1 GTSNPN, CDR2 SVGIG (reference sequence). The V and J ends lost 4 bases and 1 base respectively, with 4 bases between them. Here the CDR3 DNA reads TGTGCCTGGAAACAGAACACTGAAGCTTTCTTT. Translated: CAWKQNTEAFF.

The chain carries TRBV27 and TRBJ2-3; D gene ambiguous. Trimming removed 3 bases from V and 0 bases from J, with 10 bases in between. Germline assignment: CDR1 MNHEY and CDR2 SMNVEV (reference sequence). The CDR3 loop spans 15 amino acids. The chain's CDR3 is CASSFRQTSTDTQYF. In nucleotides, the CDR3 is TGTGCCAGCAGTTTCAGGCAAACTAGCACAGATACGCAGTATTTT.